This is a list of T cell receptor beta chains from one sample in a study of control samples from healthy donors and cancer patients. Assay: immunoSEQ multiplex PCR; the TCRdb copy retains only in-frame clones and omits some. The sample lists around 250,000 clones; about four fifths were seen once. The source material was PBMCs. Receptor source: a woman aged 60-75 years with lung cancer. CDR3s include the opening cysteine and the closing phenylalanine or tryptophan. Fields, in order: V gene, D gene, J gene, clone size, CDR3 protein, CDR3 DNA. A D gene is named only where the DNA matches it firmly. The size field is filled for only some rows; it gives once, few, many or a size class.

v_gene: TRBV4-1; d_gene: -; j_gene: TRBJ1-2; abundance: -; CDR3aa: CASSQDFSYNYGYTF; CDR3nt: TGCGCCAGCAGCCAAGATTTCAGTTATAACTATGGCTACACCTTC
v_gene: TRBV7-9; d_gene: -; j_gene: TRBJ1-1; abundance: once; CDR3aa: CASSLYRLRGGAPEAFF; CDR3nt: TGTGCCAGCAGCTTATACCGGCTACGAGGGGGGGCCCCTGAAGCTTTCTTT
v_gene: TRBV19; d_gene: -; j_gene: TRBJ1-4; abundance: -; CDR3aa: CASSMGGRMNEKLFF; CDR3nt: TGTGCCAGTAGTATGGGGGGCAGAATGAATGAAAAACTGTTTTTT
v_gene: TRBV19; d_gene: -; j_gene: TRBJ2-7; abundance: -; CDR3aa: CASSMGSSYEQYF; CDR3nt: TGTGCCAGTAGTATGGGCAGCTCCTACGAGCAGTACTTC
v_gene: TRBV30; d_gene: -; j_gene: TRBJ2-7; abundance: -; CDR3aa: CAWSRQRILGYEQYF; CDR3nt: TGTGCCTGGAGTCGGCAACGGATCTTGGGCTACGAGCAGTACTTC
v_gene: TRBV5-4; d_gene: -; j_gene: TRBJ2-7; abundance: few; CDR3aa: CASIPGGGVHEQYF; CDR3nt: TGTGCCAGCATACCTGGAGGAGGTGTTCACGAGCAGTACTTC
v_gene: TRBV2; d_gene: -; j_gene: TRBJ1-1; abundance: -; CDR3aa: CASSEDVGMNTEAFF; CDR3nt: TGTGCCAGCAGTGAAGATGTGGGCATGAACACTGAAGCTTTCTTT
v_gene: TRBV3-1/TRBV3-2; d_gene: -; j_gene: TRBJ2-7; abundance: few; CDR3aa: CASSQTLTGTNFRKQYF; CDR3nt: TGTGCCAGCAGCCAGACCCTTACCGGGACCAACTTTCGGAAGCAGTACTTC
v_gene: TRBV6-5; d_gene: -; j_gene: TRBJ2-5; abundance: -; CDR3aa: CASSYGRGTETQYF; CDR3nt: TGTGCCAGCAGTTACGGCCGGGGTACAGAGACCCAGTACTTC
v_gene: TRBV28; d_gene: TRBD2; j_gene: TRBJ2-7; abundance: -; CDR3aa: CASSLGPLREDREQYF; CDR3nt: TGTGCCAGCAGTTTGGGTCCCCTGCGGGAGGACCGCGAGCAGTACTTC
v_gene: TRBV3-1/TRBV3-2; d_gene: -; j_gene: TRBJ1-2; abundance: -; CDR3aa: CASSQESTGSNYGYTF; CDR3nt: TGTGCCAGCAGCCAAGAGAGTACGGGGAGCAACTATGGCTACACCTTC
v_gene: TRBV27; d_gene: -; j_gene: TRBJ1-1; abundance: once; CDR3aa: CASSIQGRDTEAFF; CDR3nt: TGTGCCAGCAGTATTCAGGGTAGGGACACTGAAGCTTTCTTT
v_gene: TRBV3-1/TRBV3-2; d_gene: -; j_gene: TRBJ1-1; abundance: -; CDR3aa: CASSQTGDNTEAFF; CDR3nt: TGTGCCAGCAGCCAGACAGGAGACAACACTGAAGCTTTCTTT
v_gene: TRBV6-1; d_gene: -; j_gene: TRBJ2-2; abundance: -; CDR3aa: CASSEGNTGELFF; CDR3nt: TGTGCCAGCAGTGAAGGTAACACCGGGGAGCTGTTTTTT
v_gene: TRBV3-1/TRBV3-2; d_gene: -; j_gene: TRBJ1-5; abundance: -; CDR3aa: CASSQQGEPQHF; CDR3nt: TGTGCCAGCAGCCAGCAGGGCGAGCCCCAGCATTTT
v_gene: TRBV13; d_gene: TRBD1; j_gene: TRBJ1-1; abundance: -; CDR3aa: CASSLNRGYGEAFF; CDR3nt: TGTGCCAGCAGCTTAAACAGGGGGTATGGTGAAGCTTTCTTT
v_gene: TRBV7-8; d_gene: TRBD1; j_gene: TRBJ1-5; abundance: -; CDR3aa: CASSSPGQGGQPQHF; CDR3nt: TGTGCCAGCAGCTCCCCGGGACAGGGGGGTCAGCCCCAGCATTTT
v_gene: TRBV7-3; d_gene: TRBD2; j_gene: TRBJ2-7; abundance: -; CDR3aa: CASSLGGSAYEQYF; CDR3nt: TGTGCCAGCAGCCTGGGCGGGAGTGCCTACGAGCAGTACTTC
v_gene: TRBV3-1/TRBV3-2; d_gene: -; j_gene: TRBJ1-2; abundance: -; CDR3aa: CASSPLGGGANYGYTF; CDR3nt: TGTGCCAGCAGCCCGTTGGGGGGGGGCGCTAACTATGGCTACACCTTC
v_gene: TRBV27; d_gene: -; j_gene: TRBJ2-2; abundance: -; CDR3aa: CASSLLEGWGGELFF; CDR3nt: TGTGCCAGCAGTTTATTAGAGGGGTGGGGCGGGGAGCTGTTTTTT
v_gene: TRBV19; d_gene: TRBD2; j_gene: TRBJ2-1; abundance: -; CDR3aa: CASSILSSFATHRGVNEQFF; CDR3nt: TGTGCCAGTAGTATCTTATCGTCCTTCGCAACACACCGGGGGGTCAATGAGCAGTTCTTC
v_gene: TRBV7-5; d_gene: -; j_gene: TRBJ1-1; abundance: -; CDR3aa: CARSPLTRFRQNTEAFF; CDR3nt: TGTGCCAGAAGCCCCCTAACTCGCTTTAGACAGAACACTGAAGCTTTCTTT
v_gene: TRBV4-2; d_gene: -; j_gene: TRBJ1-3; abundance: -; CDR3aa: CASSQGLLAGSGNTIYF; CDR3nt: TGTGCCAGCAGCCAAGGACTTCTGGCCGGCTCTGGAAACACCATATATTTT
v_gene: TRBV6-1; d_gene: TRBD1; j_gene: TRBJ1-4; abundance: -; CDR3aa: CASSEGTGSSSEKLFF; CDR3nt: TGTGCCAGCAGTGAAGGGACAGGGTCTTCATCTGAAAAACTGTTTTTT
v_gene: TRBV24-1; d_gene: -; j_gene: TRBJ2-7; abundance: -; CDR3aa: CAPLEQYF; CDR3nt: TGTGCCCCTCTTGAGCAGTACTTC
v_gene: TRBV18; d_gene: -; j_gene: TRBJ2-7; abundance: -; CDR3aa: CASSPPEGKRIYEQYF; CDR3nt: TGTGCCAGCTCACCACCGGAGGGAAAGAGGATCTACGAGCAGTACTTC
v_gene: TRBV19; d_gene: TRBD1; j_gene: TRBJ1-1; abundance: -; CDR3aa: CASSTTGTVGTEAFF; CDR3nt: TGTGCCAGTAGTACTACCGGGACAGTGGGCACTGAAGCTTTCTTT
v_gene: TRBV9; d_gene: -; j_gene: TRBJ2-5; abundance: -; CDR3aa: CASSGRTWEETQYF; CDR3nt: TGTGCCAGCAGCGGAAGAACGTGGGAGGAGACCCAGTACTTC
v_gene: TRBV20-1; d_gene: -; j_gene: TRBJ1-2; abundance: -; CDR3aa: CSARGPYTF; CDR3nt: TGCAGTGCTCGGGGGCCCTACACCTTC
v_gene: TRBV11-2; d_gene: TRBD1; j_gene: TRBJ2-7; abundance: -; CDR3aa: CASSLGKQGSYEQYF; CDR3nt: TGTGCCAGCAGCTTAGGGAAACAGGGGTCCTACGAGCAGTACTTC
v_gene: TRBV19; d_gene: -; j_gene: TRBJ1-3; abundance: -; CDR3aa: CASSIGTDGNTIYF; CDR3nt: TGTGCCAGTAGTATAGGGACGGACGGAAACACCATATATTTT
v_gene: TRBV3-1/TRBV3-2; d_gene: -; j_gene: TRBJ2-7; abundance: -; CDR3aa: CASSQDLGSYEQYF; CDR3nt: TGTGCCAGCAGCCAGGACTTGGGCTCCTACGAGCAGTACTTC
v_gene: TRBV18; d_gene: -; j_gene: TRBJ2-3; abundance: -; CDR3aa: CASSPLGLADTQYF; CDR3nt: TGTGCCAGCTCACCGCTAGGGTTGGCAGATACGCAGTATTTT
v_gene: TRBV10-1; d_gene: TRBD1; j_gene: TRBJ1-2; abundance: -; CDR3aa: CASSPGTAGGYTF; CDR3nt: TGCGCCAGCAGCCCCGGGACAGCCGGTGGCTACACCTTC
v_gene: TRBV7-6; d_gene: -; j_gene: TRBJ2-1; abundance: -; CDR3aa: CASSSPLTSYNEQFF; CDR3nt: TGTGCCAGCAGCTCCCCTTTGACTTCCTACAATGAGCAGTTCTTC
v_gene: TRBV12-3/TRBV12-4; d_gene: TRBD1; j_gene: TRBJ1-4; abundance: -; CDR3aa: CASSWGQIEKLFF; CDR3nt: TGTGCCAGCAGTTGGGGACAGATTGAAAAACTGTTTTTT
v_gene: TRBV19; d_gene: -; j_gene: TRBJ1-5; abundance: -; CDR3aa: CASSVSKGGNQPQHF; CDR3nt: TGTGCCAGTTCCGTAAGTAAAGGTGGCAATCAGCCCCAGCATTTT
v_gene: TRBV14; d_gene: -; j_gene: TRBJ1-1; abundance: few; CDR3aa: CASSPFGGGTEAFF; CDR3nt: TGTGCCAGCAGCCCATTTGGAGGTGGCACTGAAGCTTTCTTT
v_gene: TRBV10-2; d_gene: -; j_gene: TRBJ1-1; abundance: -; CDR3aa: CATKFDTEAFF; CDR3nt: TGCGCCACCAAGTTCGATACTGAAGCTTTCTTT
v_gene: TRBV10-1; d_gene: -; j_gene: TRBJ2-2; abundance: few; CDR3aa: CASKGVGGELFF; CDR3nt: TGCGCCAGCAAAGGGGTCGGCGGGGAGCTGTTTTTT
v_gene: TRBV11-3; d_gene: -; j_gene: TRBJ1-1; abundance: -; CDR3aa: CASSWGGNTEAFF; CDR3nt: TGTGCCAGCAGCTGGGGAGGGAACACTGAAGCTTTCTTT
v_gene: TRBV6-5; d_gene: -; j_gene: TRBJ1-1; abundance: -; CDR3aa: CASSYSTGGGEAFF; CDR3nt: TGTGCCAGCAGTTACTCGACCGGGGGCGGTGAAGCTTTCTTT
v_gene: TRBV7-9; d_gene: -; j_gene: TRBJ1-3; abundance: -; CDR3aa: CASSQTSKSSGNTIYF; CDR3nt: TGTGCCAGCAGCCAAACATCTAAGAGCTCTGGAAACACCATATATTTT
v_gene: TRBV10-3; d_gene: -; j_gene: TRBJ1-1; abundance: -; CDR3aa: CAISDWASAEAFF; CDR3nt: TGTGCCATCAGTGACTGGGCCTCTGCTGAAGCTTTCTTT
v_gene: TRBV9; d_gene: TRBD1; j_gene: TRBJ1-6; abundance: -; CDR3aa: CASSVGDRWFHNSPLHF; CDR3nt: TGTGCCAGCAGCGTAGGGGACAGGTGGTTCCATAATTCACCCCTCCACTTT
v_gene: TRBV18; d_gene: -; j_gene: TRBJ2-3; abundance: -; CDR3aa: CASSPGVPSDTQYF; CDR3nt: TGTGCCAGCTCACCTGGGGTACCTTCAGATACGCAGTATTTT
v_gene: TRBV5-1; d_gene: TRBD1; j_gene: TRBJ2-5; abundance: -; CDR3aa: CASGQGRGPETQYF; CDR3nt: TGCGCCAGCGGGCAGGGCAGGGGGCCAGAGACCCAGTACTTC
v_gene: TRBV27; d_gene: -; j_gene: TRBJ2-1; abundance: -; CDR3aa: CASSLNSGGRAYNEQFF; CDR3nt: TGTGCCAGCAGTTTAAACTCAGGGGGGAGGGCCTACAATGAGCAGTTCTTC
v_gene: TRBV30; d_gene: TRBD1; j_gene: TRBJ1-4; abundance: -; CDR3aa: CAWSRQGAGDKLFF; CDR3nt: TGTGCCTGGAGTAGGCAGGGGGCAGGAGATAAACTGTTTTTT
v_gene: TRBV7-9; d_gene: -; j_gene: TRBJ1-4; abundance: -; CDR3aa: CASNELRGEGYFF; CDR3nt: TGTGCCAGCAACGAATTAAGGGGAGAAGGGTACTTTTTT